This T cell receptor (beta chain) comes out of a study of control samples from healthy donors and cancer patients. Libraries were prepared by immunoSEQ multiplex PCR; TCRdb keeps only in-frame clonotypes and omits some of them. The sample yields 65,000 to 90,000 clones, around 86% seen once. Trimming at V came to 4 bases and at J to 4 bases, leaving 7 bases not matched to a gene. The CDR3 covers 16 residues. The V gene's germline CDR1 is MNHEY and CDR2 SVGEGT. The chain couples TRBV6-2 or TRBV6-3 to TRBJ2-3, with 11 bases identical to TRBD2. Sequences were obtained from PBMCs. The sequence derives from a woman in her forties or fifties with colorectal cancer. CDR3 protein: CASSSPATSGADTQYF. The CDR3 coding sequence is TGTGCCAGCAGTTCCCCCGCGACTAGCGGGGCAGATACGCAGTATTTT.